These 13 T cell receptor beta chains were sequenced from one sample in a study of blood T cell repertoires in COVID-19. The repertoire was sequenced with immunoSEQ multiplex PCR; TCRdb's copy has only in-frame clones and lacks some. This sample has around 47,000 clones, with over 80% found just once. The sequenced sample consisted of peripheral blood. These receptors were collected from a man between 70 and 80 years old with active COVID-19.

The V gene is TRBV9, the J gene TRBJ1-3; 8 nucleotides line up with TRBD1. Germline loops: CDR1 SGDLS, CDR2 YYNGEE. The J segment lost 4 bases and the V segment lost 4 bases, leaving 4 bases of the junction unmatched. The CDR3 spans 14 residues. The CDR3 DNA sequence: TGTGCCAGCAGCCCCCCAGGGGGCGGAAACACCATATATTTT. Its translation: CASSPPGGGNTIYF. Using reference TRBV9 and TRBJ1-3 for the parts outside the CDR3, the full variable domain is DSGVTQTPKHLITATGQRVTLRCSPRSGDLSVYWYQQSLDQGLQFLIQYYNGEERAKGNILERFSAQQFPDLHSELNLSSLELGDSALYFCASSPPGGGNTIYFGEGSWLTVV.

J is TRBJ2-3 and V is TRBV15; 8 bases align to TRBD2. Germline-derived CDR1 and CDR2 are LNHNV and YYDKDF (reference sequence). After removal of 0 bases from V and 4 bases from J, the junction contained 6 bases not matched to a gene. The CDR3 totals 16 residues. CDR3 loop: CATSRDYPSGSDTQYF. DNA of the CDR3: TGTGCCACCAGCAGAGATTATCCTAGCGGGTCAGATACGCAGTATTTT.

The J gene is TRBJ1-5, the V gene TRBV28; 9 bases line up with TRBD1. Trimming cost V 4 bases and J 1 base; bases outside gene matches: 2. The CDR3 runs to 15 residues. Per the germline V gene, CDR1 is MDHEN and CDR2 is SYDVKM. CDR3 in DNA: TGTGCCAGCAGTTGGGACAGGGCGAGCAATCAGCCCCAGCATTTT. Translation: CASSWDRASNQPQHF.

V gene TRBV9 combines with J gene TRBJ2-7; D not certain. This CDR3 is built from 16 residues. The V end lost 3 bases, the J end lost 2 bases, and 18 bases lay between the germline ends. Germline CDR1 SGDLS, CDR2 YYNGEE. The CDR3 region has the DNA TGTGCCAGCAGCGCCCAGAGCTGGGCACCCCCCTACGAGCAGTACTTC. It specifies CASSAQSWAPPYEQYF.

The CDR3 region is CAASGTGPPTEAFF. The CDR3 DNA follows: TGTGCCGCCTCTGGGACAGGACCTCCCACTGAAGCTTTCTTT. The chain has TRBV7-8 and TRBJ1-1, with TRBD1 matching 8 bases. CDR1 and CDR2 from the germline V gene are SGHVS and FQNEAQ. The CDR3 extends over 14 amino acids. V gave up 11 bases and J gave up 4 bases; unmatched junction bases: 12. Based on the CDR3 plus reference TRBV7-8 and TRBJ1-1, the full variable domain is GAGVSQSPRYKVAKRGQDVALRCDPISGHVSLFWYQQALGQGPEFLTYFQNEAQLDKSGLPSDRFFAERPEGSVSTLKIQRTQQEDSAVYLCAASGTGPPTEAFFGQGTRLTVV.

This clone was counted between two and nine times. J is TRBJ1-4 and V is TRBV4-1; no firm D call. The V end lost 5 bases, the J end lost 8 bases, and 15 bases lay between the germline ends. The length of the CDR3 is 14 residues. Germline values: CDR1 MGHRA, CDR2 YSYEKL. The DNA for the CDR3 is TGCGCCAGCAGCTCTGTGGGAGGCGAGGAAAAACTGTTTTTT. Amino acids: CASSSVGGEEKLFF.

V and J are TRBV19 and TRBJ1-4; TRBD1 matches 10 bases. This CDR3 contains 16 residues. Germline CDR1 and CDR2: LNHDA and SQIVND (reference sequence). The trim removed 5 bases at V and 5 bases at J, leaving 8 bases unmatched. CDR3 coding DNA: TGTGCCAGTAGTGTATCACAGACAGGGGGCAATGAAAAACTGTTTTTT. As protein: CASSVSQTGGNEKLFF.

The V call is TRBV28, the J call TRBJ1-5; unclear D gene. Germline values: CDR1 MDHEN, CDR2 SYDVKM. Trimming stripped 2 bases from V and 7 bases from J, with 12 bases between. The CDR3 sequence is 14 residues long. The CDR3 sequence is CASSLSGPRQPQHF. The CDR3 nucleotides are TGTGCCAGCAGTTTAAGCGGGCCCAGACAGCCCCAGCATTTT.

This clone was seen a handful of times. The chain uses TRBV5-1 and TRBJ1-6, with D perhaps matching TRBD1 (5 bases). The CDR3 has 16 amino acids. The V gene lost 3 bases and the J gene lost 5 bases, with 15 bases spanning the gap. Germline V gene sequence: CDR1 SGHRS, CDR2 YFSETQ. The CDR3 sequence: CASSWGQGGNNSPLHF. The CDR3 nucleotides are TGCGCCAGCAGCTGGGGCCAGGGAGGAAATAATTCACCCCTCCACTTT.

In its sample, this clone was seen once. This rearrangement joins TRBV2 to TRBJ1-5, with 10 bases that match TRBD1. This CDR3 is 15 amino acids long. The V and J ends lost 4 bases and 2 bases, in that order; junction bases with no gene match: 2. Germline V gene sequence: CDR1 SNHLY, CDR2 FYNNEI. The CDR3 here is CASSGGTGGNQPQHF. The CDR3 region has the DNA TGTGCCAGCAGTGGGGGGACAGGGGGCAATCAGCCCCAGCATTTT.

The CDR3 protein is CASSQVGGVGEKLFF. In DNA form, the CDR3 reads TGCGCCAGCAGCCAAGTCGGGGGGGTAGGGGAAAAACTGTTTTTT. The J gene is TRBJ1-4, the V gene TRBV4-1; a weak D match, TRBD1 (5 bases). The CDR3 is made up of 15 amino acids. V was trimmed by 1 base and J by 8 bases, leaving 14 bases between them. Germline V gene lookup returns CDR1 MGHRA and CDR2 YSYEKL.

This clone was seen a single time. This chain connects TRBV5-1 to TRBJ2-5, with D perhaps matching TRBD1 (6 bases). The CDR3 is 15 amino acids. CDR1 and CDR2 from the germline V gene are SGHRS and YFSETQ. With 4 bases removed from V and 3 bases from J, the gap between germline ends came to 16 bases. The CDR3 DNA is TGCGCCAGCAGCCCACAAACAGGGCAGGAAGAGACCCAGTACTTC. Protein product: CASSPQTGQEETQYF.

The V and J genes are TRBV7-9 and TRBJ2-7, with 7 bases lining up with TRBD1. V gave up 5 bases and J gave up 3 bases; unmatched junction bases: 4. The CDR3 is 13 residues long. In germline, CDR1 is SEHNR, CDR2 FQNEAQ (reference sequence). The CDR3 is CASSVGTVYEQYF. The CDR3 DNA sequence: TGTGCCAGCAGCGTCGGGACAGTCTACGAGCAGTACTTC. The full variable domain, in which reference TRBV7-9 and TRBJ2-7 provide the parts outside the CDR3, is DTGVSQNPRHKITKRGQNVTFRCDPISEHNRLYWYRQTLGQGPEFLTYFQNEAQLEKSRLLSDRFSAERPKGSFSTLEIQRTEQGDSAMYLCASSVGTVYEQYFGPGTRLTVT.